The clone carrying this T cell receptor (beta chain) was found many times. This specimen belongs to a study of read filtering for tumor transcriptome and immune sequencing. The library was built from about 370 ng RNA with molecular barcoded adaptors for alpha/delta and beta/gamma chains. MiXCR, applied by TCRdb to the reads, yields one record per CDR3 protein. The top ten hold under 15% of the sample, which has fewer than 90,000 distinct CDR3 sequences, approximately 13% seen once. This clonotype was sampled from a donor at least 40 years old with multiple myeloma. The source material was a population of CD138-negative cells sorted from bone marrow.

As DNA, the CDR3 is TGCGCCAGCAGCTTGGCTGTGACAGGGATTCTACAAGCCATGGGCAATCAGCCCCAGCATTTT. This gives the protein CASSLAVTGILQAMGNQPQHF. The chain recombines TRBV5-1 with TRBJ1-5; 7 bases are shared with TRBD1. V lost 0 bases and J lost 2; bases outside the gene matches: 20. The CDR3 is 21 residues long. Germline CDR1 SGHRS, CDR2 YFSETQ.